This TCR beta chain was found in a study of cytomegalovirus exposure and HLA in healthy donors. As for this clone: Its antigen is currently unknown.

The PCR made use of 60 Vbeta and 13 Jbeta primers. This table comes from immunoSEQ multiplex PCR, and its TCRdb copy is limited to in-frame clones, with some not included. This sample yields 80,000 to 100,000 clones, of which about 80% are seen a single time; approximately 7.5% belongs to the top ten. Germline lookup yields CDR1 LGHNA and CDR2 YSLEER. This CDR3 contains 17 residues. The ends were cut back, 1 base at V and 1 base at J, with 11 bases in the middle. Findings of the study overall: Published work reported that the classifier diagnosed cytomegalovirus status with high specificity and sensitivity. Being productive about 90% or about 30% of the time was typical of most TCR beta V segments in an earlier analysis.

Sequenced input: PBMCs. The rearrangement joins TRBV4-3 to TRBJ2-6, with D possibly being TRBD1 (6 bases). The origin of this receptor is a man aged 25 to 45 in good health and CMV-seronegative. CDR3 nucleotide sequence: TGCGCCAGCAGCCAAGGGGACACCTCTTCTGGGGCCAACGTCCTGACTTTC. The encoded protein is CASSQGDTSSGANVLTF.